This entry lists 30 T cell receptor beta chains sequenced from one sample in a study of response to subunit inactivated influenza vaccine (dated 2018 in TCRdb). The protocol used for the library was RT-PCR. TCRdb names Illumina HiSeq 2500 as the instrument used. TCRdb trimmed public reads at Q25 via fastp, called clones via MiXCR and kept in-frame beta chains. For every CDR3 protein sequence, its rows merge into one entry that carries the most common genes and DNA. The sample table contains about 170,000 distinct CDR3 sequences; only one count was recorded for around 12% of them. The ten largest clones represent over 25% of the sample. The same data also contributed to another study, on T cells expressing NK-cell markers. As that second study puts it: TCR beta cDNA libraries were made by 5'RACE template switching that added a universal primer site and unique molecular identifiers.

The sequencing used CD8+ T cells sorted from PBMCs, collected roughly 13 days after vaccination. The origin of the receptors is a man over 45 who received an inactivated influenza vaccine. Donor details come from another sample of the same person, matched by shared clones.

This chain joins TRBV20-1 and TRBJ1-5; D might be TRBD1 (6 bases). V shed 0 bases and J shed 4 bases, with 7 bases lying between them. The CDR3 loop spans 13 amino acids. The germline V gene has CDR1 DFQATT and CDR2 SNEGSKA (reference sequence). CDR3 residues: CSAREQGNQPQHF. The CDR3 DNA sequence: TGCAGTGCTAGAGAACAGGGTAATCAGCCCCAGCATTTT.

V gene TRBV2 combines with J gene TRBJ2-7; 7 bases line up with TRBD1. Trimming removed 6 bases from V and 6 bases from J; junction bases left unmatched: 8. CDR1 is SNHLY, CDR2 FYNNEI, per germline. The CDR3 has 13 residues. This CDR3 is CASRAGTDIEQYF. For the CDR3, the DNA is TGTGCCAGCAGGGCCGGGACAGACATCGAGCAGTACTTC. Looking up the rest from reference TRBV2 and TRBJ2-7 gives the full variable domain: EPEVTQTPSHQVTQMGQEVILRCVPISNHLYFYWYRQILGQKVEFLVSFYNNEISEKSEIFDDQFSVERPDGSNFTLKIRSTKLEDSAMYFCASRAGTDIEQYFGPGTRLTVT.

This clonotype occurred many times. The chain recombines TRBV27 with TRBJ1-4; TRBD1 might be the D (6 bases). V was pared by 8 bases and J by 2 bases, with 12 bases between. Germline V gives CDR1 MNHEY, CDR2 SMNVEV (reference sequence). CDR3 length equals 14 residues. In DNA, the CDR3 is TGTGCCAGCGGGGGCGACAGCACTAATGAAAAACTGTTTTTT. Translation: CASGGDSTNEKLFF.

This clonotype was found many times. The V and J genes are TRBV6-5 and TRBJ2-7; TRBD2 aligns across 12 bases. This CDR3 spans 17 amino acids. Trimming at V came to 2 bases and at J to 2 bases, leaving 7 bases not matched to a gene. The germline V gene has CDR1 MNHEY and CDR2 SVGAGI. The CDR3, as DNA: TGTGCCAGCAGTTACAAACTAGCGGGAGGTGCCACCTACGAGCAGTACTTC. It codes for CASSYKLAGGATYEQYF.

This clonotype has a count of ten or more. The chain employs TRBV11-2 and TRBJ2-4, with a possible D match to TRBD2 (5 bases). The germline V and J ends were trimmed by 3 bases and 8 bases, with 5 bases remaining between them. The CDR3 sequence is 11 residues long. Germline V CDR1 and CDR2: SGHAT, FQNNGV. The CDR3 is CASSFGDIQYF. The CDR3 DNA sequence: TGTGCCAGCAGCTTCGGGGACATTCAGTACTTC.

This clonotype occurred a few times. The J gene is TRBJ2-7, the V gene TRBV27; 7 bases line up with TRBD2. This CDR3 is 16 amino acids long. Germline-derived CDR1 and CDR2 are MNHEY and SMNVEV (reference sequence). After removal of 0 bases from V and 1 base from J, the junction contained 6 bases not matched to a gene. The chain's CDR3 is CASSLSSGHLSYEQYF. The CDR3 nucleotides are TGTGCCAGCAGTTTATCTAGCGGGCACCTTTCCTACGAGCAGTACTTC.

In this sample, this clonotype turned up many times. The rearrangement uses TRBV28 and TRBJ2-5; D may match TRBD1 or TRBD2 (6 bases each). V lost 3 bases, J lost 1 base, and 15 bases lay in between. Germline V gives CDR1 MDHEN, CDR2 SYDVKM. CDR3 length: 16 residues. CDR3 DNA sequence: TGTGCCAGCAGTTTCCGGGACTTGGGGGCCCAAGAGACCCAGTACTTC. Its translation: CASSFRDLGAQETQYF.

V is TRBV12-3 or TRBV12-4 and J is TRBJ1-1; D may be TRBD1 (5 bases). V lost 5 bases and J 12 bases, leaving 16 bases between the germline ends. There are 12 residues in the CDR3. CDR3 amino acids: CASSAPGRATFF. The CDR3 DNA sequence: TGTGCCAGCAGTGCACCGGGACGGGCGACTTTCTTT.

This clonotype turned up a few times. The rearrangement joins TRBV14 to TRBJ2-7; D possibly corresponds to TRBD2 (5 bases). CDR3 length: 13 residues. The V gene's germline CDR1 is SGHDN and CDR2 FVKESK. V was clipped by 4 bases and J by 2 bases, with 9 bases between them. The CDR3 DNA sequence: TGTGCCAGCAGCCCCGGGATGACCTACGAGCAGTACTTC. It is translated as CASSPGMTYEQYF. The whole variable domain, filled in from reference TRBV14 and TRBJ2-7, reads EAGVTQFPSHSVIEKGQTVTLRCDPISGHDNLYWYRRVMGKEIKFLLHFVKESKQDESGMPNNRFLAERTGGTYSTLKVQPAELEDSGVYFCASSPGMTYEQYFGPGTRLTVT.

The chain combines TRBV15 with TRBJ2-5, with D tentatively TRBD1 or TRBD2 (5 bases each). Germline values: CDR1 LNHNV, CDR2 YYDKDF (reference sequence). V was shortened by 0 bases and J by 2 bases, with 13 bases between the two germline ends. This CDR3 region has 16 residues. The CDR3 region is CATSRDGDGLQETQYF. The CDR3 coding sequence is TGTGCCACCAGCAGAGATGGGGACGGCCTACAAGAGACCCAGTACTTC. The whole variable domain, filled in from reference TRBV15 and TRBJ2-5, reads DAMVIQNPRYQVTQFGKPVTLSCSQTLNHNVMYWYQQKSSQAPKLLFHYYDKDFNNEADTPDNFQSRRPNTSFCFLDIRSPGLGDTAMYLCATSRDGDGLQETQYFGPGTRLLVL.

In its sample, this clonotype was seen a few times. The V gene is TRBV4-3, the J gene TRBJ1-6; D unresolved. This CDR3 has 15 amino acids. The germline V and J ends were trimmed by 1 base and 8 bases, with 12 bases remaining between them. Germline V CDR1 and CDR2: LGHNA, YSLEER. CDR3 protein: CASSQVWWRDSPLHF. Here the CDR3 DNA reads TGCGCCAGCAGCCAAGTTTGGTGGAGGGATTCACCCCTCCACTTT.

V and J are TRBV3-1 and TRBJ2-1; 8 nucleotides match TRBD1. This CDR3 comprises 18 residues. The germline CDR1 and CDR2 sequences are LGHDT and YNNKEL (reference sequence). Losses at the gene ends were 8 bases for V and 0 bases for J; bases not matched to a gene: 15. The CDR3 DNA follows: TGTGCCAGCTGTTTATACCCCAACACAGGGGGCTCCTACAATGAGCAGTTCTTC. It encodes CASCLYPNTGGSYNEQFF.

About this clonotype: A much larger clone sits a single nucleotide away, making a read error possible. The CDR3 nucleotides read TGTGCCAGCAGTGAAGCCCTATCTGGCGCGGGGGTGTCTAATGAGCAGTTCTTC. Encoded protein: CASSEALSGAGVSNEQFF. The chain carries TRBV2 and TRBJ2-1; 7 nucleotides agree with TRBD2. There are 18 residues in the CDR3. J was trimmed by 7 bases and V by 0 bases; bases with no gene match: 15. CDR1 and CDR2 (germline): SNHLY, FYNNEI.

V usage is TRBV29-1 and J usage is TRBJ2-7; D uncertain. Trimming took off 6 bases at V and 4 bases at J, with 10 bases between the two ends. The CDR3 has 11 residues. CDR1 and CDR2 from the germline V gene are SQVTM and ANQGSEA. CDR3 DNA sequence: TGCAGCGTAGGCATCCGTTACGAGCAGTACTTC. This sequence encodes CSVGIRYEQYF.

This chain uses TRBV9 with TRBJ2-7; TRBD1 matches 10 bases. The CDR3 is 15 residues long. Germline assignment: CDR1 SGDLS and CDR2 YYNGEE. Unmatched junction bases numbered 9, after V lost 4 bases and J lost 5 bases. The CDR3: CASSPWDRGQDEQYF. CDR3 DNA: TGTGCCAGCAGCCCATGGGACAGGGGTCAGGACGAGCAGTACTTC.

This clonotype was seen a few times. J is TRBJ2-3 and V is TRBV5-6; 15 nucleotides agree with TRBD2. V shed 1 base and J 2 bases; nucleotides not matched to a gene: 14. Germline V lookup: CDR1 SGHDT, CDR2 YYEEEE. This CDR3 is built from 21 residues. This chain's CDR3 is CASSLSLGGTSGRTITDTQYF. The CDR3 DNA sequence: TGTGCCAGCAGCTTGTCTTTGGGAGGGACTAGCGGGAGGACCATCACAGATACGCAGTATTTT.

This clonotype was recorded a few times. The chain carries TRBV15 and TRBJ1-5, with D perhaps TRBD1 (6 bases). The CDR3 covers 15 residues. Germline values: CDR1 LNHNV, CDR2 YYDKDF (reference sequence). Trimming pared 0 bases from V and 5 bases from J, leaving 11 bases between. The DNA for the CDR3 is TGTGCCACCAGCAGAGAGGCGGCAGGGGATCAGCCCCAGCATTTT. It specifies CATSREAAGDQPQHF.

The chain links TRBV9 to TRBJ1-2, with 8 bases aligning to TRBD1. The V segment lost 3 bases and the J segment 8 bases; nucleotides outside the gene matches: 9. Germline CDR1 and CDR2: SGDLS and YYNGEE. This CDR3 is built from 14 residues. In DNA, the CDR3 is TGTGCCAGCAGCGGGGCAGGGGGCGCAGACGGCTACACCTTC. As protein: CASSGAGGADGYTF.

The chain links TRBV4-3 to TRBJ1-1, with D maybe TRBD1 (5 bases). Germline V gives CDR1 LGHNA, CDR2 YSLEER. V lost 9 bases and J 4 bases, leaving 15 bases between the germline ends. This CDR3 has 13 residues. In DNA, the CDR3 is TGCGCCAGTAGTGGAACAGGTTTCACTGAAGCTTTCTTT. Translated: CASSGTGFTEAFF.

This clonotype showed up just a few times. CDR3 region: CSASSGEASTDTQYF. The CDR3 nucleotides read TGCAGTGCTTCCTCAGGAGAAGCGAGCACAGATACGCAGTATTTT. This chain links TRBV20-1 with TRBJ2-3, with D uncertain. The ends were cut back, 5 bases at V and 0 bases at J, with 15 bases in the middle. CDR1 DFQATT and CDR2 SNEGSKA come from the germline V gene (reference sequence). This CDR3 is built from 15 residues.

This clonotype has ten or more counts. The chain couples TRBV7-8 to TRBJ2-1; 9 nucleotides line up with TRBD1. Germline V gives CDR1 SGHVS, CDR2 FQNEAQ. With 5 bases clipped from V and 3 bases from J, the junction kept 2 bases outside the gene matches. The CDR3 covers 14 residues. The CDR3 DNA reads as TGTGCCAGCAGCGTGACAGGGGGCTACAATGAGCAGTTCTTC. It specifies CASSVTGGYNEQFF.

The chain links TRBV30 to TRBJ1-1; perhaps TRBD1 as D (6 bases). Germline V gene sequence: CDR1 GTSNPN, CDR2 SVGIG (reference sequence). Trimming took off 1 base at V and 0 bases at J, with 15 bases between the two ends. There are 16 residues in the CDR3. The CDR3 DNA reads TGTGCCTGGAGTGGACTAGGGGGGGGAATGAACACTGAAGCTTTCTTT. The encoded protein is CAWSGLGGGMNTEAFF. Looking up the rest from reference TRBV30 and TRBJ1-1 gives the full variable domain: SQTIHQWPATLVQPVGSPLSLECTVEGTSNPNLYWYRQAAGRGLQLLFYSVGIGQISSEVPQNLSASRPQDRQFILSSKKLLLSDSGFYLCAWSGLGGGMNTEAFFGQGTRLTVV.

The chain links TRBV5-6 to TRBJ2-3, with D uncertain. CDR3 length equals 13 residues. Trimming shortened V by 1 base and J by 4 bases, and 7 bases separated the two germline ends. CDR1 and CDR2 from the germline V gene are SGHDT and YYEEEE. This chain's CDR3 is CASSLTVADTQYF. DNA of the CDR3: TGTGCCAGCAGCTTGACGGTGGCAGATACGCAGTATTTT.

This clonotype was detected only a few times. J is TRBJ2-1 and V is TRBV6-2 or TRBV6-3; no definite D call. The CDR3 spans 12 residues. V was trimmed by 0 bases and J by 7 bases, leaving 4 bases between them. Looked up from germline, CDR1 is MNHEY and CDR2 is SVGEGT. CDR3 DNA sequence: TGTGCCAGCAGTTACTCATGGAATGAGCAGTTCTTC. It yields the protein CASSYSWNEQFF.

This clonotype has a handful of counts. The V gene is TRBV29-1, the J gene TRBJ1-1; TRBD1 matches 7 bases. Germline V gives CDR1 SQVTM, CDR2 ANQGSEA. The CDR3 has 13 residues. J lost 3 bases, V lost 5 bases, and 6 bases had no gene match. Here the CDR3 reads CSVSSGGDTEAFF. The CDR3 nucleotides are TGCAGCGTTAGTTCAGGGGGGGACACTGAAGCTTTCTTT.

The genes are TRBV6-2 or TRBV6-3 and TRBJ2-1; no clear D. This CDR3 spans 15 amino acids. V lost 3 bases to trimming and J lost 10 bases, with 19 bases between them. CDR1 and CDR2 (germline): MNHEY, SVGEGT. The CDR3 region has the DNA TGTGCCAGCAGTTATGCCCCGGACGGCCTTGGGGAGCAGTTCTTC. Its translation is CASSYAPDGLGEQFF.

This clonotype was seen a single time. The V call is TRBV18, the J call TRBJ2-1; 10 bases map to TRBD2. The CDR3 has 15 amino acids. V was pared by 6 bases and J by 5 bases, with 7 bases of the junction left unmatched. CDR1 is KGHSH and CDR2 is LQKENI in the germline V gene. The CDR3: CASSPLAGVNNEQFF. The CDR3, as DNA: TGTGCCAGCTCGCCGCTAGCGGGAGTTAACAATGAGCAGTTCTTC. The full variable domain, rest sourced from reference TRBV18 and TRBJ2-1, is NAGVMQNPRHLVRRRGQEARLRCSPMKGHSHVYWYRQLPEEGLKFMVYLQKENIIDESGMPKERFSAEFPKEGPSILRIQQVVRGDSAAYFCASSPLAGVNNEQFFGPGTRLTVL.

The CDR3 region has the DNA TGTGCCAGCAGTTCCACGCCGGAATCCCGAGAGACCCAGTACTTC. This codes for CASSSTPESRETQYF. The V call is TRBV6-5, the J call TRBJ2-5; D ambiguous. CDR3 size: 15 residues. V was trimmed by 4 bases and J by 4 bases, leaving 16 bases between them. CDR1 and CDR2 from the germline V gene are MNHEY and SVGAGI.

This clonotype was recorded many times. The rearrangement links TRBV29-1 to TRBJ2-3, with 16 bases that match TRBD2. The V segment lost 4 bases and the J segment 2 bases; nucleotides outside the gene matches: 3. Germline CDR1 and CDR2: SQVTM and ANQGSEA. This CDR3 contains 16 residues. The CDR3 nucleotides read TGCAGCGTTGGGGGACTAGCGGGAGGGTCCACAGATACGCAGTATTTT. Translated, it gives CSVGGLAGGSTDTQYF.

This CDR3 is CSVETGQGQNEQYF. The DNA for the CDR3 is TGCAGCGTTGAAACTGGACAGGGACAGAACGAGCAGTACTTC. The rearrangement links TRBV29-1 to TRBJ2-7, with 8 bases that match TRBD1. Germline V lookup: CDR1 SQVTM, CDR2 ANQGSEA. J lost 5 bases, V lost 2 bases, and 8 bases had no gene match. The CDR3 totals 14 residues.